These T cell receptor beta chains were read from a single sample in a study of blood T cells in healthy people across ages. TCRdb re-analysed the 5' RACE reads in MiXCR, keeping a single row per CDR3 protein. Here the sample spans some 1.6 million distinct CDR3 sequences, approximately 32% being singletons. The specimen was blood. These receptors were taken from a woman aged 25 to 39 in good health. Both conserved end residues are part of each CDR3. The D gene is left open where the match is weak. Expanded clones get a size class; other rows say once, few or many, or leave the size out.

v_call,cdr3_length,d_call,j_call,clone_size,cdr3_nt,cdr3_aa
TRBV20-1,15,NA,TRBJ1-2,few,TGCAGTGCTAGGGATGGGACTAAAGCTAACTATGGCTACACCTTC,CSARDGTKANYGYTF
TRBV14,16,TRBD2,TRBJ2-1,NA,TGTGCCAGCAGCCCGCGACTAGCGGTGTCCTACAATGAGCAGTTCTTC,CASSPRLAVSYNEQFF
TRBV9,14,NA,TRBJ1-1,few,TGTGCCAGCAGCGTCGGCAGAGTGAACACTGAAGCTTTCTTT,CASSVGRVNTEAFF
TRBV4-1,16,TRBD1,TRBJ2-1,many,TGCGCCAGCAGCCAAGAGCAAAGGGGGCTCTACAATGAGCAGTTCTTC,CASSQEQRGLYNEQFF
TRBV7-9,13,NA,TRBJ2-3,many,TGTGCCAGCAGGGACATCTGGGCAGATACGCAGTATTTT,CASRDIWADTQYF
TRBV4-1,19,TRBD2,TRBJ2-5,NA,TGCGCCAGCAGCCAGGGTGTTTACGCGAGCGGGGTGGTCAAAGAGACCCAGTACTTC,CASSQGVYASGVVKETQYF
TRBV5-1,16,TRBD1,TRBJ1-1,few,TGCGCCAGCAGCTTAAAGGACAGGCCATCGAACACTGAAGCTTTCTTT,CASSLKDRPSNTEAFF
TRBV4-2,16,TRBD2,TRBJ2-3,few,TGTGCCAGCAGCCAAAGCAGTCTAGCGGGGCGAGATACGCAGTATTTT,CASSQSSLAGRDTQYF
TRBV12-3/TRBV12-4,16,NA,TRBJ1-2,few,TGTGCCAGCAGTTTAGTTATCGGGGGAAAAGGCTATGGCTACACCTTC,CASSLVIGGKGYGYTF
TRBV14,16,TRBD1,TRBJ2-7,few,TGTGCCAGCAGCCAAGATGAGGGGGCGTCATACTACGAGCAGTACTTC,CASSQDEGASYYEQYF
TRBV28,16,TRBD1,TRBJ2-5,NA,TGTGCCAGCAGTTTAAATCCGGGACAGGGAGGCGAGACCCAGTACTTC,CASSLNPGQGGETQYF
TRBV2,15,TRBD1,TRBJ2-2,NA,TGTGCCAGCAGCCAGGGGGTTTGGAACACCGGGGAGCTGTTTTTT,CASSQGVWNTGELFF
TRBV28,18,TRBD1,TRBJ2-5,NA,TGTGCCAGCAGTTTCCCCATCGGAACGACAGGGGCGAAAGAGACCCAGTACTTC,CASSFPIGTTGAKETQYF
TRBV6-4,16,NA,TRBJ2-1,few,TGTGCCAGCAGTCAGGACTTCCGGGAGAGAACAAATGAGCAGTTCTTC,CASSQDFRERTNEQFF
TRBV28,14,TRBD1,TRBJ2-5,NA,TGTGCCAGCGGCGCAGGGACAGGGAAGGAGACCCAGTACTTC,CASGAGTGKETQYF
TRBV5-1,15,NA,TRBJ2-2,NA,TGTGCCAGCAGCCCAGGACAGCTAAACACCGGGGAGCTGTTTTTT,CASSPGQLNTGELFF
TRBV15,15,TRBD1,TRBJ1-2,NA,TGTGCCACCAGCGCTGACAGGGGGCTCGGCTATGGCTACACCTTC,CATSADRGLGYGYTF
TRBV28,15,NA,TRBJ2-2,NA,TGTGCCAGCAGTTCGTCACAGGTTCAATCCGGGGAGCTGTTTTTT,CASSSSQVQSGELFF
TRBV4-1,17,NA,TRBJ2-1,NA,TGCGCCAGCAGCCAAGGGATGCAGGGGTGGTCCTACAATGAGCAGTTCTTC,CASSQGMQGWSYNEQFF
TRBV7-2,19,NA,TRBJ1-5,few,TGTGCCAGCAGCTTAGCGCTAACAGGGTCAGCTAATAGCAATCAGCCCCAGCATTTT,CASSLALTGSANSNQPQHF
TRBV5-1,11,NA,TRBJ2-1,NA,TGCGCCAGCGGACGGAGCAATGAGCAGTTCTTC,CASGRSNEQFF
TRBV20-1,11,NA,TRBJ2-5,few,TGCAGTGGTGGCTCGCAAGAGACCCAGTACTTC,CSGGSQETQYF
TRBV10-3,15,NA,TRBJ2-7,NA,TGTGCCATCAGTGATGATGACTCAATCTCCTACGAGCAGTACTTC,CAISDDDSISYEQYF
TRBV21-1,12,NA,TRBJ2-4,few,TGTGCCAGCAGCAAAGCCCTCCCGCAGGAGTACTTC,CASSKALPQEYF